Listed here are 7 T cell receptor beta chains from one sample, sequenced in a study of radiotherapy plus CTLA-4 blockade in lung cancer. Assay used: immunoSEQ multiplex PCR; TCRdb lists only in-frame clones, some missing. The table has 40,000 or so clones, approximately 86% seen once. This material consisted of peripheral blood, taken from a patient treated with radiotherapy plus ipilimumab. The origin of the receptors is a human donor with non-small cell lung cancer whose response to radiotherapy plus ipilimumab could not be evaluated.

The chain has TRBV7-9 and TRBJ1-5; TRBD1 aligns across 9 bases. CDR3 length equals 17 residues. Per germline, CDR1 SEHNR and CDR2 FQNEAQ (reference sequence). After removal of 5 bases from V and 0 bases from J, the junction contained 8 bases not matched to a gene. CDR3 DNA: TGTGCCAGCAGCCCCGGACAGGGGCGATATAGCAATCAGCCCCAGCATTTT. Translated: CASSPGQGRYSNQPQHF.

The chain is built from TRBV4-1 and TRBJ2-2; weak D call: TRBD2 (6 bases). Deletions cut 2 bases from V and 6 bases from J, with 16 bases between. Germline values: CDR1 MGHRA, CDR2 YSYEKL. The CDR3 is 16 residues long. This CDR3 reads CASSQPTRKTSGELFF. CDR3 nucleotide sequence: TGCGCCAGCAGCCAACCGACTAGGAAAACGTCCGGGGAGCTGTTTTTT.

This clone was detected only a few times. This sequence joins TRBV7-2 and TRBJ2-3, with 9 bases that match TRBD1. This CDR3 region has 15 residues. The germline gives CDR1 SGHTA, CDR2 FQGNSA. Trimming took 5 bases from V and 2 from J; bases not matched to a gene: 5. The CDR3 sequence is CASSRTGVVTDTQYF. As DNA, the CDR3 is TGTGCCAGCAGCCGGACAGGGGTTGTCACAGATACGCAGTATTTT.

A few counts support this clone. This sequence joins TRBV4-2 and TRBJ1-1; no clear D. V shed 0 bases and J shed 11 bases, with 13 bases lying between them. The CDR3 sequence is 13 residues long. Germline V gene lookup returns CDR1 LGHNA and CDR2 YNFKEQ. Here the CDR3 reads CASSQEKDSRAFF. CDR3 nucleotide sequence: TGTGCCAGCAGCCAAGAGAAGGACTCCAGGGCTTTCTTT.

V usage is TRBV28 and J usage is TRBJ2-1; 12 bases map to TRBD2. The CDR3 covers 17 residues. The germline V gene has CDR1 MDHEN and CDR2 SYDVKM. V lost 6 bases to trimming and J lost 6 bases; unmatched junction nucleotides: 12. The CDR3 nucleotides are TGTGCCAGCAGCCAAATACTCCTAGCGGGAGGGCCCAATGAGCAGTTCTTC. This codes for CASSQILLAGGPNEQFF.

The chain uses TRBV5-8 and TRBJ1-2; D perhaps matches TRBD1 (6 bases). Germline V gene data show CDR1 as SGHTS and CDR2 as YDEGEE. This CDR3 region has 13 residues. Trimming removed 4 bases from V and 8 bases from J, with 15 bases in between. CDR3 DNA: TGTGCCAGCAGCCTAGCGGGGGCGCCGGGCTACACCTTC. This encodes CASSLAGAPGYTF.

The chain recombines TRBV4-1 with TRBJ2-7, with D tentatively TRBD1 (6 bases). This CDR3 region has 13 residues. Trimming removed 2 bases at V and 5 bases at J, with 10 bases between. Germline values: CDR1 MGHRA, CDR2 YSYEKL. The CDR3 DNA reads TGCGCCAGCAGCCAACTACAGGGTAACGAGCAGTACTTC. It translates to CASSQLQGNEQYF.